This T cell receptor beta chain was identified during a study of cytomegalovirus exposure and HLA in healthy donors. Notes on the study in general: Reportedly, TCR beta sequences accurately predicted HLA-A and HLA-B alleles in most subjects. Other equally common chains were less clonally expanded than HLA-associated TCR beta chains, a later analysis showed. The study listed under 200 cytomegalovirus-associated TCR beta chains. A later analysis linked a missense variant in DCLRE1C to the trimming of TCR beta V and J genes.

In the PCR, 60 Vbeta and 13 Jbeta primers were used. Only in-frame clones appear in the TCRdb table, and some are missing; sequencing was by immunoSEQ multiplex PCR. In the table there are roughly 100,000 clones, about 13% of which are singletons. This clone was detected a few times. Its antigen is as yet unknown. The conserved phenylalanine or tryptophan normally closing the CDR3 is absent here, so this likely arose from a read error. V lost 4 bases and J lost 0; bases outside the gene matches: 0. This CDR3 region has 13 residues. CDR1 SGHRS and CDR2 YFSETQ come from the germline V gene. This clonotype originated in a man aged 40-55 years in good health and CMV-seropositive. The rearrangement links TRBV5-1 to TRBJ1-2; TRBD1 matches at 7 bases. The sequenced material came from PBMCs. The CDR3 loop is CASSTGANYGYTL. CDR3 DNA: TGCGCCAGCAGCACAGGGGCTAACTATGGCTACACCCTC.